The 16 T cell receptor beta chains reported below all come from one sample, sequenced in a study of shared clonotypes between healthy human individuals. Sequenced by immunoSEQ multiplex PCR; TCRdb stores in-frame clones only, minus some. The sample lists 800,000 to 1,200,000 clones, 75% to 80% seen once, with under 0.65% in the top ten. The sample taken for sequencing was memory CD4+ T cells from PBMCs. Subset reported: CD45RA-negative fraction. These TCRs come from a man aged 18 to 29 in good health. Some clones in this sample may be carry-over from other donors' samples.

The chain recombines TRBV7-6 with TRBJ2-6; 7 nucleotides align to TRBD1. The CDR3 spans 15 residues. V shed 6 bases and J 8 bases; nucleotides not matched to a gene: 10. CDR1 and CDR2 (germline): SGHVS, FNYEAQ. The CDR3 region is CASSSDRVGTNVLTF. The CDR3 DNA is TGTGCCAGCAGTAGCGACAGGGTCGGAACCAACGTCCTGACTTTC. Full variable domain (missing parts from reference TRBV7-6 and TRBJ2-6): GAGVSQSPRYKVTKRGQDVALRCDPISGHVSLYWYRQALGQGPEFLTYFNYEAQQDKSGLPNDRFSAERPEGSISTLTIQRTEQRDSAMYRCASSSDRVGTNVLTFGAGSRLTVL.

About this clone itself: A far larger clone differs by one base, so this is likely a read error. The chain carries TRBV6-6 and TRBJ2-7; tentative D call: TRBD1 (6 bases). CDR1 and CDR2 from the germline V gene are MNHNY and SVGAGI (reference sequence). V was pared by 10 bases and J by 4 bases, with 17 bases between. The CDR3 consists of 13 residues. The CDR3 protein is CANRRRDIYEQYF. For the CDR3, the DNA is TGTGCCAACAGACGAAGGGACATATACGAGCAGTACTTC.

This clone was observed a handful of times. The chain combines TRBV10-3 with TRBJ1-2; D gene ambiguous. CDR3 length: 12 amino acids. The germline V gene has CDR1 ENHRY and CDR2 SYGVKD. V lost 2 bases to trimming and J lost 1 base, with 2 bases between them. In nucleotides, the CDR3 is TGTGCCATCAGTGAGGTTAACTATGGCTACACCTTC. It encodes CAISEVNYGYTF.

This chain uses TRBV4-3 with TRBJ1-2; 8 bases are a match to TRBD1. V was pared by 4 bases and J by 1 base, with 14 bases of the junction left unmatched. Per germline, CDR1 LGHNA and CDR2 YSLEER. CDR3 size: 18 residues. This CDR3 reads CASSRGFLGQGLNYGYTF. DNA for the CDR3: TGCGCCAGCAGCCGCGGATTTCTAGGACAGGGCCTTAACTATGGCTACACCTTC.

This clone has just one count. The DNA of the CDR3 is TGTGCCAGCAGTTACGACCCTAGGAGGCAGGGTGAGCAGTTCTTC. Amino acids: CASSYDPRRQGEQFF. The chain carries TRBV6-5 and TRBJ2-1; D may correspond to TRBD1 or TRBD2 (5 bases each). The CDR3 is 15 amino acids. Trimming removed 2 bases at V and 9 bases at J, with 17 bases between. Per germline, CDR1 MNHEY and CDR2 SVGAGI.

This clone was seen a single time. The chain has TRBV19 and TRBJ1-5; TRBD1 aligns across 9 bases. The CDR3 extends over 18 amino acids. The ends lost 6 bases at V and 3 bases at J; junction bases unmatched: 15. Germline V gene lookup returns CDR1 LNHDA and CDR2 SQIVND (reference sequence). CDR3: CASSKRVPTGGPNQPQHF. As DNA, the CDR3 is TGTGCCAGTAGCAAGAGGGTACCGACAGGGGGGCCCAATCAGCCCCAGCATTTT.

This clone was counted a few times. The V and J genes are TRBV2 and TRBJ1-4; 8 positions match TRBD1. The CDR3 runs to 14 residues. Trimming removed 6 bases from V and 4 bases from J; junction bases left unmatched: 4. Germline V gene data show CDR1 as SNHLY and CDR2 as FYNNEI. The CDR3 coding sequence is TGTGCCAGCAGGACACAGGGGGTTAATGAAAAACTGTTTTTT. Its translation is CASRTQGVNEKLFF.

About this clone itself: At the DNA level, this CDR3 is encoded by other sequences in the same sample as well. The J gene is TRBJ1-1, the V gene TRBV7-3; D remains ambiguous. This CDR3 has 13 residues. Germline V gene lookup returns CDR1 SGHTA and CDR2 FQGTGA. Trimming took off 5 bases at V and 0 bases at J, with 7 bases between the two ends. This CDR3 reads CASSTGLNTEAFF. Written as DNA, the CDR3 is TGTGCCAGCAGCACGGGTTTGAACACTGAAGCTTTCTTT.

CDR3 bases: TGTGCCAGCAGTGAAGGGGTGGGGCTAAAACTGTTTTTT. Its translation: CASSEGVGLKLFF. V gene TRBV2 combines with J gene TRBJ1-4, with a tentative D call TRBD1 (5 bases). The CDR3 covers 13 residues. V gave up 1 base and J gave up 10 bases, with 10 bases separating them. Germline V CDR1 and CDR2: SNHLY, FYNNEI.

This chain uses TRBV7-8 with TRBJ1-2; TRBD1 might be the D (5 bases). The germline V gene encodes CDR1 SGHVS and CDR2 FQNEAQ. The V gene lost 2 bases and the J gene lost 2 bases, with 15 bases spanning the gap. The CDR3 extends over 16 amino acids. The CDR3 DNA reads as TGTGCCAGCAGCTTAACTTCGACAGTTTCAAACTATGGCTACACCTTC. Its translation is CASSLTSTVSNYGYTF.

V is TRBV4-1 and J is TRBJ2-1; D possibly corresponds to TRBD1 (6 bases). Germline loops: CDR1 MGHRA, CDR2 YSYEKL. The CDR3 is made up of 18 amino acids. V lost 4 bases and J lost 4, with 23 bases in between. The CDR3 sequence is CASSLSALQGRAYNEQFF. CDR3 sequence (DNA): TGCGCCAGCAGCCTCTCGGCTCTCCAGGGGCGAGCGTACAATGAGCAGTTCTTC.

This chain connects TRBV29-1 to TRBJ1-1; the D is unclear. Germline CDR1 SQVTM, CDR2 ANQGSEA. Trimming pared 2 bases from V and 2 bases from J, leaving 12 bases between. This CDR3 contains 14 residues. The chain's CDR3 is CSVERTYRNTEAFF. CDR3 bases: TGCAGCGTTGAACGGACCTATCGAAACACTGAAGCTTTCTTT.

V gene TRBV7-2 combines with J gene TRBJ2-7; D may be TRBD2 (7 bases). Germline V gene data show CDR1 as SGHTA and CDR2 as FQGNSA. The CDR3 extends over 16 amino acids. V was pared by 3 bases and J by 0 bases, with 15 bases between. CDR3 in DNA: TGTGCCAGCAGCTTGGACAGCGGGGAGAGCTCCTACGAGCAGTACTTC. Translating gives CASSLDSGESSYEQYF. The full variable domain, in which reference TRBV7-2 and TRBJ2-7 provide the parts outside the CDR3, is GAGVSQSPSNKVTEKGKDVELRCDPISGHTALYWYRQSLGQGLEFLIYFQGNSAPDKSGLPSDRFSAERTGGSVSTLTIQRTQQEDSAVYLCASSLDSGESSYEQYFGPGTRLTVT.

The chain uses TRBV5-1 and TRBJ2-2, with 9 bases that match TRBD1. The V gene end was trimmed by 0 bases and the J gene end by 0 bases; junction bases not matched to a gene: 6. The CDR3 has 18 residues. CDR1 and CDR2 (germline): SGHRS, YFSETQ. CDR3 loop: CASSLGQGDRANTGELFF. CDR3 in DNA: TGCGCCAGCAGCTTGGGACAGGGGGATAGAGCGAACACCGGGGAGCTGTTTTTT. Combining the CDR3 with reference TRBV5-1 and TRBJ2-2 gives the whole variable domain KAGVTQTPRYLIKTRGQQVTLSCSPISGHRSVSWYQQTPGQGLQFLFEYFSETQRNKGNFPGRFSGRQFSNSRSEMNVSTLELGDSALYLCASSLGQGDRANTGELFFGEGSRLTVL.

This chain connects TRBV7-2 to TRBJ2-7; the D gene is possibly TRBD2 (7 bases). CDR3 size: 17 residues. Trimming shortened V by 2 bases and J by 2 bases, and 19 bases separated the two germline ends. Germline V gene sequence: CDR1 SGHTA, CDR2 FQGNSA. CDR3 nucleotide sequence: TGTGCCAGCAGCTTAAGGGGTCGGGCGGGGGCACCCTACGAGCAGTACTTC. Its translation is CASSLRGRAGAPYEQYF. Complete variable domain (other parts from reference TRBV7-2 and TRBJ2-7): GAGVSQSPSNKVTEKGKDVELRCDPISGHTALYWYRQSLGQGLEFLIYFQGNSAPDKSGLPSDRFSAERTGGSVSTLTIQRTQQEDSAVYLCASSLRGRAGAPYEQYFGPGTRLTVT.

The chain recombines TRBV5-4 with TRBJ2-7, with TRBD1 identical over 8 bases. The CDR3 is 17 amino acids. CDR1 and CDR2 from the germline V gene are SGHNT and YYREEE (reference sequence). The J segment lost 2 bases and the V segment lost 0 bases, leaving 10 bases of the junction unmatched. CDR3 residues: CASSLVFGTGKPYEQYF. The CDR3 DNA is TGTGCCAGCAGCTTGGTTTTTGGGACAGGCAAACCCTACGAGCAGTACTTC.